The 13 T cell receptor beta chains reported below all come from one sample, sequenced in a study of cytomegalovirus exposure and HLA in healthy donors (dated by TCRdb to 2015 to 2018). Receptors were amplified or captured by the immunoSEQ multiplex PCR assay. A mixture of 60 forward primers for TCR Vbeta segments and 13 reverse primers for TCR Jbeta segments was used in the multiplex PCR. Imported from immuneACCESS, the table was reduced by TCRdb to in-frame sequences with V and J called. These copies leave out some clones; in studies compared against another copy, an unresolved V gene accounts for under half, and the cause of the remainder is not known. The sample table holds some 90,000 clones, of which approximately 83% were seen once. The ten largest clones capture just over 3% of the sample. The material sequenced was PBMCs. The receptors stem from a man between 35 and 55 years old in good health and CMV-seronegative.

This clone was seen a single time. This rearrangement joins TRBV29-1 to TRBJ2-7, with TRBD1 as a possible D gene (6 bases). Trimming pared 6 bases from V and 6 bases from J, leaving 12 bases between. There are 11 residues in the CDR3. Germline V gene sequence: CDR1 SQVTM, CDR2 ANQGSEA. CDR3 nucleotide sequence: TGCAGCGTGATCCGGGACACCGAGCAGTACTTC. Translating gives CSVIRDTEQYF.

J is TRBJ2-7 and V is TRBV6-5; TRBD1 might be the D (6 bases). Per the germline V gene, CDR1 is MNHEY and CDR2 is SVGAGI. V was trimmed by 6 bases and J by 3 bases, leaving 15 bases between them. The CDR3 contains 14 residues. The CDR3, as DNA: TGTGCCAGCAGGTTGTCGGGACACCACTACGAGCAGTACTTC. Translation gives CASRLSGHHYEQYF.

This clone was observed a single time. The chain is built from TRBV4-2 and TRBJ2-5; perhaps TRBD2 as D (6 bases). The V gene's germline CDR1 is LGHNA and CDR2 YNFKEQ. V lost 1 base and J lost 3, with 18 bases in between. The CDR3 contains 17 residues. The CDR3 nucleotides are TGTGCCAGCAGCCAAGTTAGCGGAACCTTTGGGAAAGAGACCCAGTACTTC. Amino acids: CASSQVSGTFGKETQYF.

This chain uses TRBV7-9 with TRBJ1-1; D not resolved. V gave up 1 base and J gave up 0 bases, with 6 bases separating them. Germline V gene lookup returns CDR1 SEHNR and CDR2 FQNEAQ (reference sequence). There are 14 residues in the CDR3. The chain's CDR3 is CASSLGSMNTEAFF. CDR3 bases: TGTGCCAGCAGCTTAGGCTCTATGAACACTGAAGCTTTCTTT.

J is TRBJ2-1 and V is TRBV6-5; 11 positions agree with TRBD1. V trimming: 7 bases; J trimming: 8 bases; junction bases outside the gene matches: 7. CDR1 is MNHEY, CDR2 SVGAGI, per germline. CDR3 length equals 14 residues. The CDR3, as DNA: TGTGCCAGCACCCCGGGACAGGGGGGCGATGAGCAGTTCTTC. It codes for CASTPGQGGDEQFF.

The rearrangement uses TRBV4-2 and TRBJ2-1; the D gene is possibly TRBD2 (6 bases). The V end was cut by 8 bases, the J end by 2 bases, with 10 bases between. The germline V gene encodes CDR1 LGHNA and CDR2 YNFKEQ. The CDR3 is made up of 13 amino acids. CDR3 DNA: TGTGCCAGCGCCACGGGGGCCTACAATGAGCAGTTCTTC. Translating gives CASATGAYNEQFF.

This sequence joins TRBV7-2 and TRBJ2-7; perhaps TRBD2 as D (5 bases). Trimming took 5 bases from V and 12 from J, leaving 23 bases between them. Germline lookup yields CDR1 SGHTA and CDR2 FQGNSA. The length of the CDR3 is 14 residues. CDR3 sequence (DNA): TGTGCCAGCAGCCTTACCGAGGGTGGGTGCATCAGGTACTTC. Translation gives CASSLTEGGCIRYF. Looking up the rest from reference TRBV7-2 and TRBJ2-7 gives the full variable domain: GAGVSQSPSNKVTEKGKDVELRCDPISGHTALYWYRQSLGQGLEFLIYFQGNSAPDKSGLPSDRFSAERTGGSVSTLTIQRTQQEDSAVYLCASSLTEGGCIRYFGPGTRLTVT.

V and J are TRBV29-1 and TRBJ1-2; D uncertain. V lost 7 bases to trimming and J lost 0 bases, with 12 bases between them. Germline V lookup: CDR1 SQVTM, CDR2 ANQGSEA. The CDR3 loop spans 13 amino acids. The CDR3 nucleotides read TGCAGCGCCCGGGGAGGGACTAACTATGGCTACACCTTC. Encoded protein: CSARGGTNYGYTF. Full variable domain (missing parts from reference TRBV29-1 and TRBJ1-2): SAVISQKPSRDICQRGTSLTIQCQVDSQVTMMFWYRQQPGQSLTLIATANQGSEATYESGFVIDKFPISRPNLTFSTLTVSNMSPEDSSIYLCSARGGTNYGYTFGSGTRLTVV.

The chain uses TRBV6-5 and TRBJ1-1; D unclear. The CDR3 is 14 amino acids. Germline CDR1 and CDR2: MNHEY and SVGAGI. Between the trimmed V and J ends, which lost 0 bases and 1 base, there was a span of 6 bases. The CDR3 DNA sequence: TGTGCCAGCAGTTACTCGTGGAGGAACACTGAAGCTTTCTTT. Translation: CASSYSWRNTEAFF.

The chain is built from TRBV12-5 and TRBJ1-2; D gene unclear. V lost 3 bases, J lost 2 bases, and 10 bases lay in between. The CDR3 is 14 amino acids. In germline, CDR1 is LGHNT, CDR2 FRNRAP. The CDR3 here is CASGFGGANYGYTF. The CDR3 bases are TGTGCTAGTGGTTTCGGTGGAGCGAACTATGGCTACACCTTC.

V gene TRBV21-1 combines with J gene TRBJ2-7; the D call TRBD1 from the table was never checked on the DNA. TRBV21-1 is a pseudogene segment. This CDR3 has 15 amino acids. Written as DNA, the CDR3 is TGTGCCAGCAGCAAACCCGGACACCACTCCTACGAGCAGTACTTC. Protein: CASSKPGHHSYEQYF.

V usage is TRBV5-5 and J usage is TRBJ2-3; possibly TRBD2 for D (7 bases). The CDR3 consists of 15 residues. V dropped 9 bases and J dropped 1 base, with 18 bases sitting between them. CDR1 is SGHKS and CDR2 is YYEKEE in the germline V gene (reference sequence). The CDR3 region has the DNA TGTGCCACCAACCGGGGGGCGGGGGGCACAGATACGCAGTATTTT. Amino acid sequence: CATNRGAGGTDTQYF.

DNA for the CDR3: TGTGCCAGCAGTGACTCGAAGACAGGGGGCAACTATGGCTACACCTTC. Translating gives CASSDSKTGGNYGYTF. The rearrangement joins TRBV6-4 to TRBJ1-2; 10 bases map to TRBD1. The CDR3 has 16 residues. The V and J ends lost 0 bases and 2 bases, in that order; junction bases with no gene match: 3. Germline CDR1 is MRHNA and CDR2 is SNTAGT.